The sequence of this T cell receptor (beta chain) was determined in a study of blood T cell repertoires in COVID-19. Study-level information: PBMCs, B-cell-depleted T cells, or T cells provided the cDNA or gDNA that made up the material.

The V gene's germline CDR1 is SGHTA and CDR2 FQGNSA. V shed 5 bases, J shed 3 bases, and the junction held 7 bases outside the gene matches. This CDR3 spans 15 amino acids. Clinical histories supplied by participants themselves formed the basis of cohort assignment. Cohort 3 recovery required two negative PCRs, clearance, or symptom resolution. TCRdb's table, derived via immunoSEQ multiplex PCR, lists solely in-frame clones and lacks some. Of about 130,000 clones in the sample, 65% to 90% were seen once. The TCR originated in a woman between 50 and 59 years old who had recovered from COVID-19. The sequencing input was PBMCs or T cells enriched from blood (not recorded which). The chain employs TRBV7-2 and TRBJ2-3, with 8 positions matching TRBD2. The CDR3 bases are TGTGCCAGCAGCCCGGACGGGGGGGTAACAGATACGCAGTATTTT. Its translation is CASSPDGGVTDTQYF.